The T cell receptor beta chain under discussion was sequenced for a study of shared clonotypes between healthy human individuals. Broader study findings: Rarefaction curves obtained for sorted subsets showed sequencing incomplete despite large depth.

This clone was recorded once. The antigen is undetermined. Memory CD4+ cells were the fraction left after CD45RA+ naive selection. The protocol was immunoSEQ multiplex PCR, while the TCRdb copy is restricted to in-frame clones and leaves out a portion. The table has about 2.4 million clones, approximately 92% seen once; the top ten hold roughly 0.13%. V was pared by 4 bases and J by 9 bases, with 13 bases between. The germline V gene has CDR1 WNHNN and CDR2 SYGVQD (reference sequence). The CDR3 is 13 amino acids. The chain links TRBV10-1 to TRBJ2-1; D may be TRBD2 (5 bases). Sequenced sample: naive CD4+ T cells sorted from blood. Subset indicated: CD45RA+ positively selected. This clonotype was sampled from a young man in good health. This CDR3 reads CASSGSSRGEQFF. CDR3 nucleotides: TGCGCCAGCAGTGGATCTAGTCGGGGTGAGCAGTTCTTC.